Each of the 31 T cell receptor beta chains below was sequenced from the same sample in a study of CD8 T cells in ankylosing spondylitis. TCRdb independently ran MiXCR on the 5' RACE reads; one entry per CDR3 protein. The sample carries tens of thousands of distinct CDR3 sequences, over 9% recorded once. Sequencing was done on a sample of blood, either unsorted or a sorted T cell fraction (not recorded which). These receptors all come from a male donor with ankylosing spondylitis or in good health (not recorded which).

This chain connects TRBV28 to TRBJ2-1, with TRBD2 identical over 13 bases. Germline trimming cut 8 bases from V and 8 bases from J; bases unmatched to any gene: 6. Germline CDR1 reads MDHEN; CDR2 reads SYDVKM. This CDR3 comprises 14 residues. CDR3 nucleotides: TGTGCCAGCCACGCCGGACTAGCGGGAGATGAGCAGTTCTTC. Its translation is CASHAGLAGDEQFF.

This clonotype has a count of ten or more. The chain carries TRBV10-3 and TRBJ1-1; D unclear. CDR1 is ENHRY and CDR2 is SYGVKD in the germline V gene. V shed 6 bases and J shed 4 bases, with 12 bases lying between them. CDR3 length: 13 residues. The CDR3 DNA is TGTGCCATCAGGGAAATGGACTCCACTGAAGCTTTCTTT. This sequence encodes CAIREMDSTEAFF.

This clonotype was picked up many times. The V call is TRBV4-1, the J call TRBJ2-3, with D hard to call. Germline assignment: CDR1 MGHRA and CDR2 YSYEKL. The CDR3 runs to 12 residues. Trimming cost V 1 base and J 7 bases, with 6 bases left between them. CDR3 sequence reads: CASSQGHNTQYF. CDR3 coding DNA: TGCGCCAGCAGCCAAGGACATAATACGCAGTATTTT.

CDR3 region: CASSLNPSGRYVEQYF. CDR3 nucleotide sequence: TGTGCCAGCAGCTTGAATCCGAGCGGTCGCTACGTGGAGCAGTACTTC. The gene calls are TRBV11-1 and TRBJ2-7; weak D call: TRBD2 (5 bases). V was clipped by 3 bases and J by 7 bases, with 22 bases between them. This CDR3 is 16 amino acids long. The V gene's germline CDR1 is SGHAT and CDR2 FQDESV (reference sequence).

This clonotype was counted ten times or more. The chain is built from TRBV6-1 and TRBJ2-5; D is uncertain. Germline CDR1 reads MNHNS; CDR2 reads SASEGT. The CDR3 loop spans 13 amino acids. Trimming stripped 8 bases from V and 2 bases from J, with 12 bases between. The CDR3 reads CASGLDGQETQYF. The CDR3 DNA is TGTGCCAGCGGCTTGGACGGACAAGAGACCCAGTACTTC.

This clonotype was found many times. The CDR3 sequence: CASSFMQGAADTQYF. The CDR3 DNA is TGCGCCAGCAGCTTCATGCAGGGGGCGGCAGATACGCAGTATTTT. The chain is built from TRBV5-1 and TRBJ2-3, with 8 bases that match TRBD1. With 2 bases clipped from V and 4 bases from J, the junction kept 6 bases outside the gene matches. CDR1 SGHRS and CDR2 YFSETQ come from the germline V gene. The CDR3 has 15 residues.

This clonotype was seen many times. This sequence joins TRBV6-2 or TRBV6-3 and TRBJ2-2, with 8 bases that match TRBD2. V lost 10 bases to trimming and J lost 2 bases; unmatched junction nucleotides: 6. Germline CDR1 and CDR2: MNHEY and SVGEGT. This CDR3 contains 14 residues. The CDR3 here is CATTGLGNTGELFF. CDR3 sequence (DNA): TGTGCCACCACGGGACTAGGCAACACCGGGGAGCTGTTTTTT.

Many counts were recorded for this clonotype. V and J are TRBV20-1 and TRBJ2-3, with 10 bases identical to TRBD2. The CDR3 is 15 residues long. With 5 bases clipped from V and 2 bases from J, the junction kept 7 bases outside the gene matches. Germline CDR1 DFQATT, CDR2 SNEGSKA (reference sequence). The CDR3 is CSALRTSGTTDTQYF. As DNA, the CDR3 is TGCAGTGCTCTCAGGACTAGCGGAACCACAGATACGCAGTATTTT.

The rearrangement uses TRBV24-1 and TRBJ2-5; D might be TRBD2 (5 bases). V was clipped by 2 bases and J by 3 bases, with 12 bases between them. Germline CDR1 reads KGHDR; CDR2 reads SFDVKD. The CDR3 has 15 residues. CDR3 region: CATSDSKMEEETQYF. The DNA for the CDR3 is TGTGCCACCAGTGATTCGAAGATGGAGGAAGAGACCCAGTACTTC.

The chain has TRBV7-8 and TRBJ2-3, with 8 positions matching TRBD1. V lost 3 bases, J lost 6 bases, and 2 bases stayed unmatched. CDR3 length: 13 residues. Germline V CDR1 and CDR2: SGHVS, FQNEAQ. The CDR3 sequence: CASSFTGGDTQYF. The CDR3 DNA reads as TGTGCCAGCAGCTTCACAGGGGGGGATACGCAGTATTTT.

This clonotype was seen many times. The chain uses TRBV18 and TRBJ1-2; D is possibly TRBD1 (5 bases). There are 13 residues in the CDR3. V was cut by 4 bases and J by 3 bases, with 9 bases left in between. Germline lookup yields CDR1 KGHSH and CDR2 LQKENI. The CDR3 coding sequence is TGTGCCAGCTCACAGGGCAGGGACTATGGCTACACCTTC. Its protein product is CASSQGRDYGYTF.

This clonotype has a count of ten or more. The chain joins TRBV11-2 to TRBJ1-5, with TRBD1 as a possible D gene (5 bases). The CDR3 has 15 amino acids. Between the trimmed V and J ends, which lost 5 bases and 1 base, there was a span of 12 bases. CDR1 SGHAT and CDR2 FQNNGV come from the germline V gene. CDR3 region: CASSLSGGSNQPQHF. The CDR3 nucleotides read TGTGCCAGCAGCCTTAGTGGGGGAAGCAATCAGCCCCAGCATTTT. Together with reference TRBV11-2 and TRBJ1-5, the CDR3 gives the full variable domain: EAGVAQSPRYKIIEKRQSVAFWCNPISGHATLYWYQQILGQGPKLLIQFQNNGVVDDSQLPKDRFSAERLKGVDSTLKIQPAKLEDSAVYLCASSLSGGSNQPQHFGDGTRLSIL.

A few counts support this clonotype. The gene calls are TRBV6-2 or TRBV6-3 and TRBJ2-1, with D maybe TRBD2 (6 bases). The CDR3 is made up of 18 amino acids. Trimming removed 2 bases from V and 2 bases from J, with 19 bases in between. From germline, CDR1 is MNHEY and CDR2 SVGEGT. CDR3 loop: CASSYLSLAGPTYNEQFF. The CDR3 DNA reads as TGTGCCAGCAGTTACCTCTCTCTGGCGGGACCAACCTACAATGAGCAGTTCTTC.

This clonotype was counted many times. This rearrangement joins TRBV5-1 to TRBJ2-6, with D uncertain. The CDR3 consists of 16 residues. Germline CDR1 SGHRS, CDR2 YFSETQ. V was trimmed by 1 base and J by 0 bases, leaving 8 bases between them. The CDR3 is CASSLYTASGANVLTF. For the CDR3, the DNA is TGCGCCAGCAGCTTGTACACGGCCTCTGGGGCCAACGTCCTGACTTTC.

The V gene is TRBV6-1, the J gene TRBJ2-1; TRBD2 matches 15 bases. The V gene's germline CDR1 is MNHNS and CDR2 SASEGT. The CDR3 runs to 18 residues. The V gene end was trimmed by 5 bases and the J gene end by 10 bases; junction bases not matched to a gene: 15. The CDR3 sequence: CASSHGTSGRNKMEEQFF. CDR3 nucleotides: TGTGCCAGCAGTCATGGGACTAGCGGGAGGAATAAGATGGAGGAGCAGTTCTTC.

This clonotype was seen ten or more times. This chain joins TRBV20-1 and TRBJ2-3; D is ambiguous. V lost 2 bases and J lost 3, with 9 bases in between. The CDR3 contains 13 residues. Germline CDR1 is DFQATT and CDR2 is SNEGSKA (reference sequence). CDR3 bases: TGCAGTGCTAGATCCAGGATAACAGATACGCAGTATTTT. Its protein is CSARSRITDTQYF.

This chain connects TRBV6-1 to TRBJ1-5; D is undetermined. This CDR3 spans 13 amino acids. CDR1 and CDR2 from the germline V gene are MNHNS and SASEGT. The V gene lost 8 bases and the J gene lost 2 bases, with 10 bases spanning the gap. This chain's CDR3 is CASQSRGNQPQHF. The CDR3 DNA sequence: TGTGCCAGCCAGTCGCGGGGCAATCAGCCCCAGCATTTT.

The rearrangement uses TRBV19 and TRBJ2-7; unclear D gene. V lost 4 bases and J lost 2, with 9 bases in between. Germline V CDR1 and CDR2: LNHDA, SQIVND (reference sequence). This CDR3 comprises 13 residues. DNA for the CDR3: TGTGCCAGTAGTACGGCAGACACCTACGAGCAGTACTTC. Amino acid sequence: CASSTADTYEQYF.

This clonotype came up many times. The CDR3 sequence: CASSLGPVNTEAFF. CDR3 in DNA: TGTGCCAGCAGTTTAGGCCCGGTGAACACTGAAGCTTTCTTT. The chain joins TRBV27 to TRBJ1-1, with no clear D. V was trimmed by 2 bases and J by 0 bases, leaving 7 bases between them. The germline CDR1 and CDR2 sequences are MNHEY and SMNVEV (reference sequence). This CDR3 comprises 14 residues.

By share, this clonotype counts as medium-sized. The chain couples TRBV24-1 to TRBJ2-1; D may be TRBD1 or TRBD2 (6 bases each). The CDR3 has 13 residues. The germline V gene has CDR1 KGHDR and CDR2 SFDVKD. V lost 9 bases and J lost 10, with 18 bases in between. DNA for the CDR3: TGTGCCACCCAGTTTGGGGGGCTGGGAGAGCAGTTCTTC. This gives the protein CATQFGGLGEQFF.

This clonotype was counted many times. The chain is built from TRBV6-1 and TRBJ2-6, with 8 bases matching TRBD1. Germline CDR1 and CDR2: MNHNS and SASEGT. The CDR3 runs 15 residues. V gave up 5 bases and J gave up 2 bases; unmatched junction bases: 2. The CDR3 DNA reads TGTGCCAGCAGTATGACAGGGGCTGGGGCCAACGTCCTGACTTTC. It translates to CASSMTGAGANVLTF.

This clonotype was detected ten times or more. The V gene is TRBV18, the J gene TRBJ1-1; D unclear. Germline V gives CDR1 KGHSH, CDR2 LQKENI. The CDR3 is 14 residues long. The V end was cut by 1 base, the J end by 0 bases, with 6 bases between. CDR3 protein: CASSPQEVNTEAFF. The CDR3 bases are TGTGCCAGCTCACCACAAGAGGTGAACACTGAAGCTTTCTTT.

This clonotype showed up many times. The chain links TRBV7-2 to TRBJ2-7; TRBD2 matches at 7 bases. V shed 5 bases and J 0 bases; nucleotides not matched to a gene: 7. There are 15 residues in the CDR3. Germline CDR1 and CDR2: SGHTA and FQGNSA. CDR3 loop: CASSAREAHSYEQYF. In nucleotides, the CDR3 is TGTGCCAGCAGCGCCCGGGAGGCCCACTCCTACGAGCAGTACTTC.

By sample fraction, this clonotype is medium-sized. The chain recombines TRBV15 with TRBJ2-4; weak D call: TRBD1 (5 bases). The CDR3 sequence is 13 residues long. V was shortened by 3 bases and J by 8 bases, with 11 bases between the two germline ends. Germline CDR1 LNHNV, CDR2 YYDKDF (reference sequence). CDR3 sequence (DNA): TGTGCCACCAGCAGCGAAACAGGAGACATTCAGTACTTC. Translation gives CATSSETGDIQYF.

This clonotype was observed a few times. The CDR3 DNA is TGTGCCAGCAGCCCAAGCAGGCTGACAGGGCAGGCTTTCTTT. Its translation is CASSPSRLTGQAFF. The chain is built from TRBV21-1 and TRBJ1-1; TRBD1, the table's D call, lacks a check against the DNA. TRBV21-1 is reported as a pseudogene. The CDR3 length is 14 residues.

This clonotype has ten or more counts. The gene calls are TRBV2 and TRBJ2-7; TRBD1 matches at 7 bases. The CDR3 sequence is 15 residues long. The V gene end was trimmed by 3 bases and the J gene end by 1 base; junction bases not matched to a gene: 6. The germline V gene has CDR1 SNHLY and CDR2 FYNNEI. The CDR3 loop reads CASSDPGQSSYEQYF. CDR3 nucleotides: TGTGCCAGCAGTGACCCGGGACAGAGTTCCTACGAGCAGTACTTC.

This clonotype was found a few times. The chain recombines TRBV30 with TRBJ2-4; tentatively, D is TRBD2 (6 bases). Trimming took off 0 bases at V and 6 bases at J, with 12 bases between the two ends. From germline, CDR1 is GTSNPN and CDR2 SVGIG (reference sequence). This CDR3 spans 14 amino acids. DNA of the CDR3: TGTGCCTGGAGTGTACTCGGGAGAGGAAACATTCAGTACTTC. This sequence encodes CAWSVLGRGNIQYF.

This clonotype has a count of ten or more. CDR3: CSVSGRGSYEQYF. CDR3 DNA sequence: TGCAGCGTTAGCGGGAGGGGTTCCTACGAGCAGTACTTC. The rearrangement links TRBV29-1 to TRBJ2-7, with 10 positions matching TRBD2. V trimming: 5 bases; J trimming: 1 base; junction bases outside the gene matches: 2. This CDR3 has 13 amino acids. The V gene's germline CDR1 is SQVTM and CDR2 ANQGSEA.

The sample holds many counts of this clonotype. The rearrangement links TRBV20-1 to TRBJ2-3, with D possibly being TRBD1 (5 bases). CDR3 length: 17 residues. Germline CDR1 is DFQATT and CDR2 is SNEGSKA (reference sequence). The germline V and J ends were trimmed by 4 bases and 0 bases, with 20 bases remaining between them. CDR3 region: CSATGRAESPSTDTQYF. CDR3 DNA sequence: TGCAGTGCTACGGGCAGGGCGGAGTCCCCTAGCACAGATACGCAGTATTTT.

The chain links TRBV2 to TRBJ2-7; D unclear. CDR3 length equals 13 residues. Trimming took off 3 bases at V and 9 bases at J, with 15 bases between the two ends. Germline V gives CDR1 SNHLY, CDR2 FYNNEI. The CDR3 bases are TGTGCCAGCAGTGATCGGCAGGCCGGTTGGCAGTACTTC. Protein product: CASSDRQAGWQYF.

This clonotype was observed many times. The chain links TRBV10-3 to TRBJ1-5, with 8 nucleotides matching TRBD1. This CDR3 has 18 residues. J gave up 0 bases and V 2 bases, and 9 bases lay outside the gene matches. Germline assignment: CDR1 ENHRY and CDR2 SYGVKD. For the CDR3, the DNA is TGTGCCATCAGTGAGACTCCACAGACAGGGGTTAGCAATCAGCCCCAGCATTTT. It codes for CAISETPQTGVSNQPQHF.